This T cell receptor (beta chain) was captured in a study of neurological immune-mediated disorders. This clonotype occurred many times. Its antigen remains unidentified. CDR1 SGHDN and CDR2 FVKESK come from the germline V gene. CDR3 size: 15 residues. The V segment lost 2 bases and the J segment 8 bases; nucleotides outside the gene matches: 10. The unsorted libraries were made from 2 million PBMCs kept at -80 C. TCRdb ran MiXCR on the 5' RACE reads and lists one entry per CDR3 protein. This repertoire shows some 25,000 distinct CDR3 sequences, 6.5% to 8.5% found once; its top ten account for about 4.5%. Study findings and constraints: Private repertoires in all groups were suggested, as expanded clones shared no CDR3 amino acid sequences across subjects.

The sequence was obtained from a middle-aged woman in good health. The chain links TRBV14 to TRBJ1-2; 8 nucleotides align to TRBD1. Sequenced input: PBMCs. The CDR3 spells CASSQLPTGDGGYTF. CDR3 DNA: TGTGCCAGCAGCCAACTGCCGACAGGGGATGGGGGCTACACCTTC.